This entry concerns a single TCR beta chain. Its antigen is currently unknown. Looked up from germline, CDR1 is SSHAT and CDR2 is FNYEAQ (reference sequence). V gave up 5 bases and J gave up 7 bases, with 15 bases separating them. The CDR3 sequence is 14 residues long. This sample is part of a study of cytomegalovirus exposure and HLA in healthy donors. Study-wide points: Sequence variants that were highly shared formed a cluster that was likely a sequencing artifact.

Primers for the PCR totalled 60 Vbeta and 13 Jbeta. Sequencing used immunoSEQ multiplex PCR; TCRdb keeps in-frame clones, though not all of them. This sample's table has under 45,000 clones. The chain has TRBV7-7 and TRBJ2-1; D remains unclear. Sequencing was done on a sample of PBMCs. This TCR was sampled from a male donor in good health and CMV-seronegative. The DNA of the CDR3 is TGTGCCAGCAGCCCCCTGAACTCGGAGAATGAGCAGTTCTTC. Its protein product is CASSPLNSENEQFF.